The 14 T cell receptor beta chains below were found in one sample sequenced in a study of shared clonotypes between healthy human individuals. Only in-frame clones appear in the TCRdb table, and some are missing; sequencing was by immunoSEQ multiplex PCR. The profile shows approximately 2,000,000 clones, approximately 90% of them singletons. The sample taken for sequencing was naive CD4+ T cells from PBMCs. Subset of the sample: CD45RA+ positively selected. All receptors come from a man younger than 35 in good health. Some clones in this sample may be carry-over from other donors' samples.

The chain has TRBV5-1 and TRBJ1-2, with 11 bases aligning to TRBD1. Germline CDR1 is SGHRS and CDR2 is YFSETQ. The CDR3 is 16 amino acids. V lost 1 base, J lost 3 bases, and 5 bases stayed unmatched. CDR3 residues: CASSLQGQGADYGYTF. The CDR3 bases are TGCGCCAGCAGCTTGCAAGGACAGGGGGCTGACTATGGCTACACCTTC.

With respect to this clone: Different DNA sequences within this sample yield the same CDR3. CDR3 in amino acids: CAWSGGQETQYF. CDR3 nucleotides: TGTGCCTGGAGTGGGGGCCAAGAGACCCAGTACTTC. The chain links TRBV30 to TRBJ2-5; D uncertain. Trimming shortened V by 1 base and J by 1 base, and 4 bases separated the two germline ends. This CDR3 has 12 amino acids. Germline V gene sequence: CDR1 GTSNPN, CDR2 SVGIG (reference sequence).

V usage is TRBV5-1 and J usage is TRBJ2-3; 8 bases align to TRBD2. Germline CDR1 and CDR2: SGHRS and YFSETQ. Trimming at V came to 1 base and at J to 2 bases, leaving 3 bases not matched to a gene. CDR3 size: 15 residues. CDR3 nucleotides: TGCGCCAGCAGCTTGTTGACTAGCGCCACAGATACGCAGTATTTT. This translates into CASSLLTSATDTQYF.

For the CDR3, the DNA is TGTGCCAGCAGCCGGGACACCTCCTCCTACGAGCAGTACTTC. Protein sequence: CASSRDTSSYEQYF. The V and J genes are TRBV5-4 and TRBJ2-7; D may be TRBD1 (6 bases). Germline V gene data show CDR1 as SGHNT and CDR2 as YYREEE (reference sequence). With 4 bases removed from V and 0 bases from J, the gap between germline ends came to 11 bases. This CDR3 spans 14 amino acids.

The rearrangement uses TRBV30 and TRBJ2-6, with 7 bases identical to TRBD1. The CDR3 is 18 residues long. After removal of 7 bases from V and 4 bases from J, the junction contained 19 bases not matched to a gene. Looked up from germline, CDR1 is GTSNPN and CDR2 is SVGIG (reference sequence). CDR3 protein: CALTRGRQGSSGANVLTF. CDR3 bases: TGTGCCTTAACCCGAGGGCGACAGGGTTCTTCAGGGGCCAACGTCCTGACTTTC.

This chain joins TRBV13 and TRBJ1-1; D not certain. The CDR3 spans 12 residues. The V end was cut by 5 bases, the J end by 1 base, with 5 bases between. CDR1 is PRHDT, CDR2 FYEKMQ, per germline (reference sequence). CDR3 bases: TGTGCCAGCAGCCCGGGGAACACTGAAGCTTTCTTT. It is translated as CASSPGNTEAFF. Combining the CDR3 with reference TRBV13 and TRBJ1-1 gives the whole variable domain AAGVIQSPRHLIKEKRETATLKCYPIPRHDTVYWYQQGPGQDPQFLISFYEKMQSDKGSIPDRFSAQQFSDYHSELNMSSLELGDSALYFCASSPGNTEAFFGQGTRLTVV.

This clone was detected once. The chain uses TRBV14 and TRBJ2-1; 11 positions match TRBD2. Germline CDR1 SGHDN, CDR2 FVKESK. Trimming took 2 bases from V and 3 from J; bases not matched to a gene: 0. The CDR3 extends over 15 amino acids. CDR3 loop: CASSQLAGGYNEQFF. DNA for the CDR3: TGTGCCAGCAGCCAACTAGCGGGAGGCTACAATGAGCAGTTCTTC.

The chain carries TRBV7-2 and TRBJ1-5, with 10 bases aligning to TRBD1. Germline lookup yields CDR1 SGHTA and CDR2 FQGNSA. CDR3 length: 19 amino acids. J was trimmed by 2 bases and V by 1 base; bases with no gene match: 11. This CDR3 reads CASSLGTRWTGGGNQPQHF. The CDR3 nucleotides are TGTGCCAGCAGCTTAGGGACCCGATGGACAGGGGGGGGCAATCAGCCCCAGCATTTT.

The rearrangement joins TRBV28 to TRBJ2-5; TRBD1 agrees at 7 bases. The germline V gene has CDR1 MDHEN and CDR2 SYDVKM. Losses at the gene ends were 4 bases for V and 4 bases for J; bases not matched to a gene: 9. CDR3 length: 15 residues. DNA of the CDR3: TGTGCCAGCAGTTCTAGGGGGCCCGGGCTAGAGACCCAGTACTTC. Residues: CASSSRGPGLETQYF.

The rearrangement joins TRBV28 to TRBJ1-3; D remains unclear. CDR1 MDHEN and CDR2 SYDVKM come from the germline V gene. V was shortened by 4 bases and J by 2 bases, with 15 bases between the two germline ends. The CDR3 length is 16 residues. The CDR3 protein is CASSSRRVSAGNTIYF. The CDR3 nucleotides read TGTGCCAGCAGTTCTCGCCGGGTATCAGCTGGAAACACCATATATTTT.

The rearrangement uses TRBV28 and TRBJ2-5, with D hard to call. Judging by the DNA end, TRBJ2-7 fits better; the J call may be wrong. Germline V gene sequence: CDR1 MDHEN, CDR2 SYDVKM. The length of the CDR3 is 12 residues. CDR3 residues: CASRASSYEQYF. DNA for the CDR3: TGTGCCAGCAGGGCGTCCTCCTACGAGCAGTACTTC.

The rearrangement uses TRBV5-1 and TRBJ2-5; D could derive from TRBD1 or TRBD2 (7 bases each). V gave up 6 bases and J gave up 3 bases, with 15 bases separating them. The CDR3 length is 14 residues. From germline, CDR1 is SGHRS and CDR2 YFSETQ. CDR3 nucleotides: TGCGCCAGCACATACCAGGGGGGGAAAGAGACCCAGTACTTC. This translates into CASTYQGGKETQYF. The full variable domain, its missing parts supplied by reference TRBV5-1 and TRBJ2-5, is KAGVTQTPRYLIKTRGQQVTLSCSPISGHRSVSWYQQTPGQGLQFLFEYFSETQRNKGNFPGRFSGRQFSNSRSEMNVSTLELGDSALYLCASTYQGGKETQYFGPGTRLLVL.

In DNA form, the CDR3 reads TGCGCCAGCAGCCCACGACAGGGGGGAGAGACCCAGTACTTC. Residues: CASSPRQGGETQYF. This chain uses TRBV4-1 with TRBJ2-5; 9 bases are shared with TRBD1. Per germline, CDR1 MGHRA and CDR2 YSYEKL. The CDR3 consists of 14 residues. V lost 4 bases to trimming and J lost 4 bases; unmatched junction nucleotides: 4.

The chain carries TRBV4-2 and TRBJ2-1, with D perhaps assigned TRBD1 or TRBD2 (5 bases each). V was clipped by 1 base and J by 14 bases, with 15 bases between them. The CDR3 has 13 amino acids. From germline, CDR1 is LGHNA and CDR2 YNFKEQ. CDR3 bases: TGTGCCAGCAGCCAAGGGCCAGCCGGGGCGGAGTTCTTC. The encoded protein is CASSQGPAGAEFF.